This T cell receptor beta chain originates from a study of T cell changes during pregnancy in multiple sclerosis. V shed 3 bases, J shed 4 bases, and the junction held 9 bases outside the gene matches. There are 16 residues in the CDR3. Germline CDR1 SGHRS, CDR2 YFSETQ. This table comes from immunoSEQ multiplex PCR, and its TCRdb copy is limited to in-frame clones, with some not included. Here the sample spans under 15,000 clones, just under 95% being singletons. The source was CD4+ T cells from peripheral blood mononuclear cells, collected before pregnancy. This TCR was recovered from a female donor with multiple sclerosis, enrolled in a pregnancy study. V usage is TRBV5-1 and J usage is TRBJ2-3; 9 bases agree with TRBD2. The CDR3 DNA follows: TGCGCCAGCAGCTCCCGTCCAGTAGCGGGGGCAGATACGCAGTATTTT. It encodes CASSSRPVAGADTQYF.